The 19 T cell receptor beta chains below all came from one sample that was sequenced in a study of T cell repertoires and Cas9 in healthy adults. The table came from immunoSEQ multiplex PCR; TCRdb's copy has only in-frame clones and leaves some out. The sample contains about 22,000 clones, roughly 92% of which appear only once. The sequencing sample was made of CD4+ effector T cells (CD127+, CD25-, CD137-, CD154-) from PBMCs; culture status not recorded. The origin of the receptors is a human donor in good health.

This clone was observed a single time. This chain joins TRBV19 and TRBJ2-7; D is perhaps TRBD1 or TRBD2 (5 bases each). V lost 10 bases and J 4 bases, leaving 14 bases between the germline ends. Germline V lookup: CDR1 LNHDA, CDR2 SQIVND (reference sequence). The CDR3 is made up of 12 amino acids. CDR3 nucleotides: TGTGCCACCCGGGACCCAAAGTACGAGCAGTACTTC. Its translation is CATRDPKYEQYF.

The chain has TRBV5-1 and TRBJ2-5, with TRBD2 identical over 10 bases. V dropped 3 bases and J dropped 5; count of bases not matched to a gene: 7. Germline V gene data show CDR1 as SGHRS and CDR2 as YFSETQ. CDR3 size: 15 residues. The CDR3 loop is CASSSAGGPRETQYF. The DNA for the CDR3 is TGCGCCAGCAGCTCAGCGGGAGGGCCGAGGGAGACCCAGTACTTC.

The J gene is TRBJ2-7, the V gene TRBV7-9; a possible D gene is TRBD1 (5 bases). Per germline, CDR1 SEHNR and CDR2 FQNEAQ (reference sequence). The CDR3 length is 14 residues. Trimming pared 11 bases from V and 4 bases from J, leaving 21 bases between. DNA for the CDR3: TGTGCCGTAAACGGGCTCGACAGAGTATACGAGCAGTACGTC. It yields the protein CAVNGLDRVYEQYV.

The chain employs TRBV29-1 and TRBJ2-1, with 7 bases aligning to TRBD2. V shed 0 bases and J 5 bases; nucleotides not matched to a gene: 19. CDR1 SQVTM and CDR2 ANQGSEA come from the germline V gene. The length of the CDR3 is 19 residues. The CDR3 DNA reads TGCAGCGTTGAAGACCCGCGAGCGTTTGGCGGGAGATCGAACAATGAGCAGTTCTTC. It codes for CSVEDPRAFGGRSNNEQFF.

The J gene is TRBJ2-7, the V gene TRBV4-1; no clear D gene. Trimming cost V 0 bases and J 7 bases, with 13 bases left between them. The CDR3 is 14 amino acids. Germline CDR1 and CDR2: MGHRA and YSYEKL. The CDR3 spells CASSQEFSWREQYF. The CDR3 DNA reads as TGCGCCAGCAGCCAAGAATTTAGTTGGCGGGAGCAGTACTTC.

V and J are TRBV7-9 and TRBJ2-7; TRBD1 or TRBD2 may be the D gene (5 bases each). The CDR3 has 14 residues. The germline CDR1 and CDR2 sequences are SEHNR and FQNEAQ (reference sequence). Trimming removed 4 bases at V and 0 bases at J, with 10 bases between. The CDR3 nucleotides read TGTGCCAGCAGCTCCGGGACCGACTCCTACGAGCAGTACTTC. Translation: CASSSGTDSYEQYF.

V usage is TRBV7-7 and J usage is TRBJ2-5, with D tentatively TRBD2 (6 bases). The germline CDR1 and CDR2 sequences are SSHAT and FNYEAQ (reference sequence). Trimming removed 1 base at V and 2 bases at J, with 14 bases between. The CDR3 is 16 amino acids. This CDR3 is CASSLGRAVVQETQYF. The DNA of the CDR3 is TGTGCCAGCAGCTTAGGGAGGGCGGTGGTGCAAGAGACCCAGTACTTC.

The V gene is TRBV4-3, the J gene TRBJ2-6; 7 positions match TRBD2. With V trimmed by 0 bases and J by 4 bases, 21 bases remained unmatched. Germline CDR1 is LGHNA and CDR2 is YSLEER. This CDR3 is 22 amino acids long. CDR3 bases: TGCGCCAGCAGCCAAGAAACGAGCGGGATGGGTCGACTTGGGGCGGGGGCCAACGTCCTGACTTTC. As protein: CASSQETSGMGRLGAGANVLTF.

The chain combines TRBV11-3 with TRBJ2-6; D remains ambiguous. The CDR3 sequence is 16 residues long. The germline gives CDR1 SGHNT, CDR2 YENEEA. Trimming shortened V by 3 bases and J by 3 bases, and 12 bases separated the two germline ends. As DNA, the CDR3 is TGTGCCAGCAGCTTGGGCAGCCGGATTGGGGCCAACGTCCTGACTTTC. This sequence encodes CASSLGSRIGANVLTF.

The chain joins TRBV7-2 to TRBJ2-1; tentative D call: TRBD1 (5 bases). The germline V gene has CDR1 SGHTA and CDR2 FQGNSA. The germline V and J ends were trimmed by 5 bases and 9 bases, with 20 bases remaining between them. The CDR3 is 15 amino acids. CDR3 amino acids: CASSPPSHPRGEQFF. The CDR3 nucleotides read TGTGCCAGCAGCCCGCCGTCGCACCCTAGGGGTGAGCAGTTCTTC.

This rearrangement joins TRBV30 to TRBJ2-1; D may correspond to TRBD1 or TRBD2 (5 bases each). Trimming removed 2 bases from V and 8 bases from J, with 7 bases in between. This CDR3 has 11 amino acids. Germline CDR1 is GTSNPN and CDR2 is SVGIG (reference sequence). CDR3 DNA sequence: TGTGCCTGGAGTCGAGGGGATGAGCAGTTCTTC. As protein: CAWSRGDEQFF. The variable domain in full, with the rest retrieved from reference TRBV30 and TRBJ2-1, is SQTIHQWPATLVQPVGSPLSLECTVEGTSNPNLYWYRQAAGRGLQLLFYSVGIGQISSEVPQNLSASRPQDRQFILSSKKLLLSDSGFYLCAWSRGDEQFFGPGTRLTVL.

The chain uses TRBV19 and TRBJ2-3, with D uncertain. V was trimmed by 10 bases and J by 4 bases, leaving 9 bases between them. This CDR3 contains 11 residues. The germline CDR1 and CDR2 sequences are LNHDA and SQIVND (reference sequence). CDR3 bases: TGTGCCACGGTAACGGCAGATACGCAGTATTTT. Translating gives CATVTADTQYF.

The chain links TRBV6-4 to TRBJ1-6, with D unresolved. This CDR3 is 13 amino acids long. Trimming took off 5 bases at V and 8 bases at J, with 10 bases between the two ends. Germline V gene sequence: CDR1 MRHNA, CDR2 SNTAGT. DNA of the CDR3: TGTGCCAGCAGTCAGATTCAGCATTCACCCCTCCACTTT. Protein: CASSQIQHSPLHF.

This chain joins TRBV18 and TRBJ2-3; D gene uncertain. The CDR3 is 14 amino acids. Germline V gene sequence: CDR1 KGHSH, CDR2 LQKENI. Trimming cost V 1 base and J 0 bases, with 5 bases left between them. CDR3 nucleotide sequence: TGTGCCAGCTCACCACGAGCTAGCACAGATACGCAGTATTTT. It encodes CASSPRASTDTQYF. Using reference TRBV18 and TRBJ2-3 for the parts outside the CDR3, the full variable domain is NAGVMQNPRHLVRRRGQEARLRCSPMKGHSHVYWYRQLPEEGLKFMVYLQKENIIDESGMPKERFSAEFPKEGPSILRIQQVVRGDSAAYFCASSPRASTDTQYFGPGTRLTVL.

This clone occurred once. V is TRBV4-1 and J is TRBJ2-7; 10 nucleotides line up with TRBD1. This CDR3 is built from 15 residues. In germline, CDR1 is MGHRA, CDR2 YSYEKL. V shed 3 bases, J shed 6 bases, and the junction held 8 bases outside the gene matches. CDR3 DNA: TGCGCCAGCAGCCATGCCGGGACAGGGGTTTTCGAGCAGTACTTC. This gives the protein CASSHAGTGVFEQYF.

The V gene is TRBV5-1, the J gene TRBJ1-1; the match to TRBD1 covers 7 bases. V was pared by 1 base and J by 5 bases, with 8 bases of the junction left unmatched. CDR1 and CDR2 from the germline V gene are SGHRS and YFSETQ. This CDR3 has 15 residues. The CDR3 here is CASSLNRGRETEAFF. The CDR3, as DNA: TGCGCCAGCAGCTTGAACAGGGGAAGAGAAACTGAAGCTTTCTTT.

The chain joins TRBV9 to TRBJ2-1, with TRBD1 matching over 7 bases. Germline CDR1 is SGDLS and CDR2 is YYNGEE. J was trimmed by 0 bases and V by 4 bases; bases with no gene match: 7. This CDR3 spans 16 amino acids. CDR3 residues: CASSPEQGPSYNEQFF. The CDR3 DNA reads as TGTGCCAGCAGCCCAGAACAGGGGCCCTCCTACAATGAGCAGTTCTTC.

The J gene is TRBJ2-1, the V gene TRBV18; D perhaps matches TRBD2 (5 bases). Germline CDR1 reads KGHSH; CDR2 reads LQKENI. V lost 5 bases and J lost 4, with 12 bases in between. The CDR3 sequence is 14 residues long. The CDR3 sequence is CASSSTEGYNEQFF. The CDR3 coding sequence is TGTGCCAGCTCATCAACCGAGGGATACAATGAGCAGTTCTTC.

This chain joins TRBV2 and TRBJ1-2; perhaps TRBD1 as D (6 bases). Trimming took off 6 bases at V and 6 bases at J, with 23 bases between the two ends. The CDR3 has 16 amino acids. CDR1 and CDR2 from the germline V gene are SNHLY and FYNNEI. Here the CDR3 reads CASREGMKRGPDGYTF. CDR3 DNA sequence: TGTGCCAGCAGGGAGGGGATGAAACGGGGGCCCGATGGCTACACCTTC.